This T cell receptor beta chain was found in a study of human T cells and chemical hapten exposure. About the study: The cohort included alopecia areata under or over 50% scalp, totalis and universalis.

There are 16 residues in the CDR3. The ends lost 1 base at V and 3 bases at J; junction bases unmatched: 7. The germline V gene encodes CDR1 LGHNA and CDR2 YNFKEQ. Indicated time point: patch test 1, 2 weeks after DPC sensitization. The treatment denotes: therapeutic diphenylcyclopropenone sensitization with weekly scalp DPC. In every case, blood was obtained before the patch test was applied. TCRdb recomputed calls from the RACE reads with MiXCR, one row per CDR3 protein. The sample carries some 350,000 distinct CDR3 sequences, 6% to 8.5% recorded once. This clonotype was counted a few times. Its specificity is not known. Findings and caveats of the study: Counts of TCRs above 1 in 1000 frequency stayed unchanged with DPC sensitization.

The sequence was obtained from a woman in her late teens or twenties with alopecia areata. Some clones in this sample may be carry-over from other donors' samples. The specimen was whole blood, collected in connection with sensitization to the hapten diphenylcyclopropenone (DPC). The V and J genes are TRBV4-2 and TRBJ1-1, with TRBD1 matching 8 bases. The CDR3 bases are TGTGCCAGCAGCCAAGCCCCCACCAGGGGGCACACTGAAGCTTTCTTT. Its protein product is CASSQAPTRGHTEAFF.